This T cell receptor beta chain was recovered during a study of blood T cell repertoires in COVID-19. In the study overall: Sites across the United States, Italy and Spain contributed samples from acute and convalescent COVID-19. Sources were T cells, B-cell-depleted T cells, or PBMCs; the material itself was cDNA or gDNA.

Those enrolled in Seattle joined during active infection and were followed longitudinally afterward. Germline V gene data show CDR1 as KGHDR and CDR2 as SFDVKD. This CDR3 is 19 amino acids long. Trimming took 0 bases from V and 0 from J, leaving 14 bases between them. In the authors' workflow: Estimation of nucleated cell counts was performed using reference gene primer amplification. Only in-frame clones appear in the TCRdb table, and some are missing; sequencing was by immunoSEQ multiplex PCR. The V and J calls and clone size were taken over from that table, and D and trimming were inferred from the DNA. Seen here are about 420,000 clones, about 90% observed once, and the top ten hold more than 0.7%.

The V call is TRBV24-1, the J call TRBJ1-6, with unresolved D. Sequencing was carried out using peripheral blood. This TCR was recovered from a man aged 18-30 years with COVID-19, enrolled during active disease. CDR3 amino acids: CATSDLGSMSSSYNSPLHF. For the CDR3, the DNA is TGTGCCACCAGTGATTTGGGGAGTATGTCGAGCTCCTATAATTCACCCCTCCACTTT.